Described below is a single T cell receptor beta chain sequence and its context. Its antigen is currently unknown. V lost 10 bases, J lost 4 bases, and 19 bases lay in between. CDR3 length equals 14 residues. In germline, CDR1 is SNHLY, CDR2 FYNNEI. Primers: 60 Vbeta forward and 13 Jbeta reverse. Using immunoSEQ multiplex PCR, the repertoire was profiled, and TCRdb retains in-frame clones only, with some absent. The data show 150,000 to 200,000 clones, roughly 75% seen once. This specimen belongs to a study of cytomegalovirus exposure and HLA in healthy donors. Whole-study findings and limits: CMV serostatus was the sole immune exposure data available.

This TCR was sampled from a woman in her thirties or forties in good health and CMV-seropositive. The gene calls are TRBV2 and TRBJ1-1; D is unclear. Sequenced sample: PBMCs. CDR3 in amino acids: CATRVREASTEAFF. As DNA, the CDR3 is TGTGCCACCCGGGTGAGGGAGGCGAGCACTGAAGCTTTCTTT.